This T cell receptor (beta chain) was captured by sequencing in a study of blood T cell repertoires in COVID-19. Unmatched junction bases numbered 3, after V lost 1 base and J lost 4 bases. CDR1 and CDR2 (germline): SGHVS, FQNEAQ. The CDR3 is 15 amino acids. Recruits, aged roughly 18 to 100 years, lived in around 24 US areas. Assignments of participants to cohorts depended upon their own reported clinical history. Either two negative PCRs, clearance, or symptom resolution qualified Cohort 3 donors as recovered. Clones were read by immunoSEQ multiplex PCR, and TCRdb kept only the in-frame ones, dropping some. The sample includes hundreds of thousands of clones, 70% to 90% of them seen just once.

The sequenced material came from PBMCs or T cells enriched from blood (not recorded which). This chain uses TRBV7-8 with TRBJ2-3; TRBD2 agrees at 9 bases. The TCR sequence derives from a woman aged 45-59 years who had recovered from COVID-19. This chain's CDR3 is CASSLVQRGADTQYF. In DNA form, the CDR3 reads TGTGCCAGCAGCTTAGTTCAGCGGGGGGCAGATACGCAGTATTTT.